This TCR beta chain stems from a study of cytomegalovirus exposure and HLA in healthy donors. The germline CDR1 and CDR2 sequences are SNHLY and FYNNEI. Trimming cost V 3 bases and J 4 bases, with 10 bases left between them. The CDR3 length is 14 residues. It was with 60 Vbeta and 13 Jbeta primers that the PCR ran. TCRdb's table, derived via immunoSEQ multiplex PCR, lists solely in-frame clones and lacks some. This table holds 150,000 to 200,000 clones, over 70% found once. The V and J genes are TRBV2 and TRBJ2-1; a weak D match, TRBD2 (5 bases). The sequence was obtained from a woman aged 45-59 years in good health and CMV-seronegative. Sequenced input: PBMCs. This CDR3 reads CASSDSGGYNEQFF. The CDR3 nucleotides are TGTGCCAGCAGTGATTCAGGCGGGTACAATGAGCAGTTCTTC.